This entry features one TCR beta chain sequence. Its antigen is currently not known. The input lacks base qualities; no much larger clone sits a single base away. The cohort comprised under 700 healthy bone marrow donors. At the time of sampling, every cohort member was nominally healthy, though immune exposures that went unrecorded were likely present. The donor was CMV seronegative and belonged to the group of more than 300 seronegative cohort members. Each donor provided a peripheral blood sample, and peripheral blood mononuclear cells were used for TCR beta sequencing. Genomic DNA was extracted from the blood cell samples with the Qiagen DNeasy Blood Extraction Kit. The sample belongs to a study of cytomegalovirus exposure and HLA in healthy donors (TCRdb year 2017). Regarding the study in general: According to an earlier analysis of several hundred of the donors, about 190 million T cells yielded some 120 million unique TCR beta sequences and approximately 300 Gb of sequence data. About 310 gigabases of sequencing data and around 87 million unique TCR sequences were included in an early release covering under 650 HLA-typed donors. The genetic ancestry cluster associated with self-reported Caucasian donors included roughly 84% of the 300 to 400 genotyped donors. The study aimed to test whether signatures of past pathogen exposure could be identified by cataloging public T cell receptors. The study profiled the T cell repertoires of 666 subjects by immunosequencing and related them to cytomegalovirus serostatus. In addition to the first cohort of roughly 670 subjects, a separate validation cohort of 120 different subjects was used. The study combined high-throughput TCR immunosequencing, statistical association of individual TCRs with disease status, and machine learning to predict cytomegalovirus infection status. A later analysis re-analyzed previously published TCR beta repertoires from 666 donors and added high-resolution HLA genotyping to study TCR occurrence patterns. Rather than drawing on any new phenotypic data, the later analysis identified candidate immune exposures from TCR beta sequences and the way those sequences occurred across donors. In an earlier analysis of 587 of the donors, high-throughput TCR beta sequencing was used to judge whether each TCR beta V gene segment behaved as functional or pseudogenic. Donor age, sex, ethnicity and CMV serostatus were compiled alongside the repertoire data. A later genetic analysis took genome-wide SNP genotypes for about three fifths of the 666 donors and used that subset as a discovery cohort. All discovery cohort repertoires had been generated using a single sequencing platform. HLA typing covered class I and class II loci at four-digit resolution. The number of typed donors differed by locus: about 620-630 for A, B, C, DRB1 and DQB1; 522 for DQA1; 606 for DPA1; and around 450 for DPB1. Four to six DR-DQ haplotypes were handled as single units for association and clustering, since linkage in the cohort was strong. Across some 400 genotyped donors of the cohort, an average of approximately 240,000 unique TCR beta nucleotide sequences per donor were sequenced, and approximately 19% of those sequences were non-productive.

Results the study describes overall, beyond this receptor: The sequencing pipeline was judged likely to have produced a cluster of highly shared sequence variants as a technical artifact. The only immune exposure information available for the cohort was CMV serostatus. In an earlier analysis of 587 of the donors, most TCR beta V segments appeared in productive rearrangements about 87% or about 30% of the time, broadly matching IMGT annotations. In a later analysis, HLA-associated TCR beta chains showed more clonal expansion and lower generation probabilities than non-associated chains that were equally common. This cohort had only TCR beta chains sequenced, and the lack of alpha or paired-chain data limited which features could be detected. A later analysis reported that several top co-occurrence clusters appeared linked to parvovirus B19, influenza, CMV and Epstein-Barr virus. In a later analysis, 16,951 TCR beta sequences were associated with specific HLA alleles at a false discovery rate of 0.05. Sequencing depth was assumed to be roughly uniform across donors in the presence/absence analyses, though that assumption may not hold. A total of 150 or so TCR beta chains were listed by the study as associated with cytomegalovirus. In vitro tests confirmed that a few of the cytomegalovirus-associated TCR beta chains recognize cytomegalovirus antigens. Because counts were too low, some 16 rarely observed V segments, including chromosome 9 orphons, were excluded from the earlier analysis of 587 of the donors. In a later analysis, most CMV-associated TCR beta chains were found to appear HLA-restricted, with HLA associations seemingly driven largely by CMV exposure. When HLA alleles, especially DR and DQ, strongly co-occurred, attributing TCR associations to individual alleles was difficult. It was suggested by the authors that the approach could potentially be generalized to other disease states and immunological phenotypes. A further reported finding was that TCR beta sequences accurately predicted the HLA-A and HLA-B alleles for most subjects in the first cohort. HLA typing was unavailable for some donors at each locus, so association tests used only the typed subset. A later genetic analysis reported fewer N-insertions in productive TCRs among donors in an Asian-associated ancestry cluster than the roughly 700-donor mean. Linkage disequilibrium might explain the correlated functional status among segregating V segments, but an unknown experimental factor could not be ruled out. In a later genetic analysis, a missense DCLRE1C variant was associated with V-gene and J-gene trimming of TCR beta chains, and the association was replicated in an independent cohort. Most TCR sequences were seen in very few donors, while some public TCRs were found in many individuals. In a later analysis, TCR association rates were found to vary across HLA loci, with the most associated TCRs seen for DRB1 alleles and the fewest for HLA-C alleles. The classifier was reported to diagnose cytomegalovirus status with high specificity and sensitivity in both the original cohort and the validation cohort.

The library was built by means of the immunoSEQ multiplex PCR assay. For the multiplex PCR, a mixture combining 60 forward primers for TCR Vbeta segments and 13 reverse primers for TCR Jbeta segments was used. The CDR3 region of rearranged TCR beta genes was amplified from genomic DNA with a multiplex PCR assay. Amplified TCR beta libraries were sequenced as 87-base-pair reads on the Illumina HiSeq System. The original pipeline was this. A later analysis counted tens of millions of unique TCR beta chains across the 666 repertoires, and around 9.9 million of these chains were shared by at least two donors. To remove PCR and sequencing errors, raw reads were error-corrected and collapsed into unique sequences using a nearest-neighbor algorithm that merged closely related sequences. Alignment of CDR3 sequences to IMGT reference sequences was used to assign V, D and J gene segments. For a sequence to be retained, at least a six-nucleotide match to both a V gene segment and a J gene segment was required. A rearrangement counted as productive if the CDR3 had no stop codons and remained in frame with V and J, and every other rearrangement counted as non-productive. Following IMGT convention, CDR3 was defined as the stretch from the second conserved V-encoded cysteine up to the conserved J-encoded phenylalanine. The earlier analysis of 500 to 750 of the donors excluded any sequence lacking an unambiguous match to a single V gene segment. In an earlier analysis of roughly 500 of the donors, V segments were called functional above 56.7% productive rearrangements and were called segregating when the between-donor standard deviation exceeded 5%. A statistical classification framework was built to diagnose cytomegalovirus status from the catalog of TCR beta chain sequences. In a later analysis, V and J genes were assigned by comparing TCR nucleotide sequences against IMGT/GENE-DB human TR gene sequences. Using the TCRdist pipeline, a later analysis assigned CDR3 sequences along with most-parsimonious VDJ recombination scenarios. A later analysis defined each TCR beta chain by its CDR3 amino acid sequence plus V-gene family, and excluded reads lacking a unique V-gene family. A later analysis removed 592 highly shared, low-generation-probability nucleotide sequences to deal with suspected cross-contamination and a sequencing artifact. In a later analysis, a clonal expansion index was calculated for each public chain from normalized within-repertoire ranks of inferred template counts. Generation probabilities in a later analysis came from a VDJ recombination model fitted to out-of-frame rearrangements, and those results were checked against IGoR. In a later analysis, TCR-TCR, TCR-HLA and TCR-CMV co-occurrence was scored with hypergeometric tests, and a repertoire-size bias correction was applied to TCR pairs. False discovery rates were estimated in a later analysis by permuting HLA or CMV assignments 20 times. In a later analysis, co-occurring TCRs were grouped using DBSCAN, and TCRdist sequence similarity was added for clustering within HLA-allele-positive subsets. For co-occurrence clustering, repertoires with fewer than 30,000 or more than 120,000 public chains were excluded, along with five repertoires with anomalous nucleotide sharing. TCRdb mirrors the immuneACCESS table, restricted to in-frame sequences. Some clones are absent from its copies; in checked studies, under half trace to an unresolved V gene, and the reason for the others is unknown. V and J calls and clone size follow that table, whereas D and trimming were derived from the DNA. The sample includes about 100,000 clones, with more than 75% observed a single time. Under 4% of the sample comes from the top ten.

The sample taken for sequencing was PBMCs. This TCR derives from a woman aged 40 to 50 in good health and CMV-seronegative.

CDR3 region: CASIRLTEAFF. The nucleotide sequence reads as follows: TGTGCCAGCATCAGATTAACGGAAGCTTTCTTT. The sequence links TRBV6-1 to TRBJ1-1; the D gene cannot be resolved reliably. V is reduced by 7 bases and J by 8 bases, leaving a spacing of 11 bases between them. Spanning cysteine to phenylalanine, the CDR3 consists of 11 amino acids. CDR3 DNA only is kept here, 33 bases in frame from base 1. CDR1 and CDR2 are drawn from the germline V gene: MNHNS, SASEGT.